The present T cell receptor beta chain was sequenced within a study of cytomegalovirus exposure and HLA in healthy donors. Overall study context: Earlier sequencing of some 170 million T cells yielded around 100 million unique TCR beta sequences.

This clone turned up a few times. The target antigen is unknown. PCR primers comprised 60 Vbeta and 13 Jbeta primers. The protocol was immunoSEQ multiplex PCR, while the TCRdb copy is restricted to in-frame clones and leaves out a portion. The repertoire holds 150,000 to 200,000 clones, with under 85% as singletons. Findings and limits, study-wide: A later analysis showed that HLA-associated TCR beta chains had undergone more clonal expansion than equally common others. A previous analysis found most TCR beta V segments productive roughly 90% or roughly 30% of the time. Most TCR sequences showed up rarely, but some public TCRs showed up in many donors.

Trimming took 1 base from V and 2 from J, leaving 15 bases between them. Per germline, CDR1 SEHNR and CDR2 FQNEAQ (reference sequence). The CDR3 consists of 17 residues. Sequencing was carried out using PBMCs. J is TRBJ2-1 and V is TRBV7-9; no clear D. The clonotype originates from a female donor in good health and CMV-seronegative. The CDR3: CASSLVEQLITYNEQFF. CDR3 bases: TGTGCCAGCAGCTTAGTTGAACAGTTAATAACCTACAATGAGCAGTTCTTC.